The clone carrying this T cell receptor beta chain was counted ten times or more. Germline-derived CDR1 and CDR2 are LGHNA and YSLEER. This CDR3 has 14 amino acids. The V end lost 0 bases, the J end lost 1 base, and 6 bases lay between the germline ends. TCRdb recomputed calls from the RT-PCR reads with MiXCR, one row per CDR3 protein. The table shows about 700,000 distinct CDR3 sequences, with 12% to 15% occurring only once. V and J are TRBV4-3 and TRBJ1-1, with D uncertain. This TCR came from a female donor in good health, serving as a healthy control. The sequenced sample consisted of memory CD4+ T cells from blood. CDR3 protein: CASSQDVQNTEAFF. The CDR3 nucleotides read TGCGCCAGCAGCCAAGATGTGCAGAACACTGAAGCTTTCTTT.